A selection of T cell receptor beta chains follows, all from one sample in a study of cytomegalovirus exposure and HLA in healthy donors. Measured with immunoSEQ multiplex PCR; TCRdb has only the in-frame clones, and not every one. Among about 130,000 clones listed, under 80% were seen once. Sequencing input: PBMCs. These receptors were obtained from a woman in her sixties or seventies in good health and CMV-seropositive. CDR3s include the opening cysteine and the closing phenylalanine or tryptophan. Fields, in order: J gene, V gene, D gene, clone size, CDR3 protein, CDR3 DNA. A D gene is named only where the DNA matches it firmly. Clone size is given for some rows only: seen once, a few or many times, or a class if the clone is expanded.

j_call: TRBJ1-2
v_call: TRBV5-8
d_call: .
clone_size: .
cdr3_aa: CASSLGLGVDYGYTF
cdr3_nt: TGTGCCAGCAGCTTGGGTCTCGGGGTCGACTATGGCTACACCTTC

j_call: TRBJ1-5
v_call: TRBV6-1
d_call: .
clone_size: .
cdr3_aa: CASSVTGSNQPQHF
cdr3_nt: TGTGCCAGCAGTGTGACAGGCAGCAATCAGCCCCAGCATTTT

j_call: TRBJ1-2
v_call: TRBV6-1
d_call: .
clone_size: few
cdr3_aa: CASRRDGYTF
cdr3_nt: TGTGCCAGCAGGCGGGATGGCTACACCTTC

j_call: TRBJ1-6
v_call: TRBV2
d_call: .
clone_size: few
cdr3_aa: CASSEARGNSPLHF
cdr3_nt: TGTGCCAGCAGTGAAGCTAGAGGGAACTCACCCCTCCACTTT

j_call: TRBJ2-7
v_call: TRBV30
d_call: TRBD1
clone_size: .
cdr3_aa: CAGRDRYYEQYF
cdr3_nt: TGTGCCGGCCGGGACAGATACTACGAGCAGTACTTC

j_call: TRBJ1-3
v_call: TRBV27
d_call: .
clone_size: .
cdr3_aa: CASSLTGLSGNTIYF
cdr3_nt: TGTGCCAGCAGTTTAACAGGGCTCTCTGGAAACACCATATATTTT

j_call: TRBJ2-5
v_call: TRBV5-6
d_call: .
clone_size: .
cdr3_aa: CASSLPSSYQETQYF
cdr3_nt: TGTGCCAGCAGCTTGCCTAGCTCGTACCAAGAGACCCAGTACTTC

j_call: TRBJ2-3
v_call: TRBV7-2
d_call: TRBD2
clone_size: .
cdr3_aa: CASRLAGGDTQYF
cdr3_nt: TGTGCCAGCAGACTAGCGGGGGGAGATACGCAGTATTTT

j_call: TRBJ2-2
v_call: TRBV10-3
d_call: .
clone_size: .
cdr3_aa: CAMSPGLVAGELFF
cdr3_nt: TGTGCCATGTCCCCGGGACTTGTTGCCGGGGAGCTGTTTTTT

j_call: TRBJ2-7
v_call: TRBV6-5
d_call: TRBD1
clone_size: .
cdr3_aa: CASRLDRGVYEQYF
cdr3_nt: TGTGCCAGCAGACTGGACAGGGGGGTGTACGAGCAGTACTTC

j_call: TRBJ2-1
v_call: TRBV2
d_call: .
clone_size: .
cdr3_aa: CASRETASARVYNEQFF
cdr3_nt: TGTGCCAGCAGGGAGACAGCCTCCGCCCGAGTATACAATGAGCAGTTCTTC

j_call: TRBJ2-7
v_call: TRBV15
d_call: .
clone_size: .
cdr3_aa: CATSRGGGRGMEQYF
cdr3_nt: TGTGCCACCAGCAGAGGTGGGGGCAGGGGCATGGAGCAGTACTTC

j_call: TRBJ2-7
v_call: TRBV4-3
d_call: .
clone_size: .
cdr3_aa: CASSEGLGGETYEQYF
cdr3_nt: TGCGCCAGCAGCGAAGGACTGGGCGGGGAGACCTACGAGCAGTACTTC

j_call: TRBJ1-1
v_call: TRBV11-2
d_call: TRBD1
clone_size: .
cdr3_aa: CASSWLQGAATEAFF
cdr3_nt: TGTGCCAGCAGCTGGCTCCAGGGGGCTGCCACTGAAGCTTTCTTT

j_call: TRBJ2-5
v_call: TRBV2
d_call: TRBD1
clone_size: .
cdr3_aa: CASSEGTGGNQETQYF
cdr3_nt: TGTGCCAGCAGTGAAGGGACAGGGGGGAACCAAGAGACCCAGTACTTC

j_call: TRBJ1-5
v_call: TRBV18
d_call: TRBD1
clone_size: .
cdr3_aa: CASSFDRARNQPQHF
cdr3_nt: TGTGCCAGCTCATTCGACAGGGCGCGCAATCAGCCCCAGCATTTT

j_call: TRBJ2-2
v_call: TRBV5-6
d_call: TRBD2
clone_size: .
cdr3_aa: CASSWGGANTGELFF
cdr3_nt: TGTGCCAGCAGCTGGGGGGGAGCGAACACCGGGGAGCTGTTTTTT

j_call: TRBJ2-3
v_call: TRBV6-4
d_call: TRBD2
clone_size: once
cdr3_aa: CASSLQASGGTDTQYF
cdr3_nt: TGTGCCAGCAGTCTTCAGGCTAGCGGGGGCACAGATACGCAGTATTTT

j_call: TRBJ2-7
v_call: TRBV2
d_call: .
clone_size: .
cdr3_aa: CASRTRQSYEQYF
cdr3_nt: TGTGCCAGCCGAACACGACAGTCCTACGAGCAGTACTTC

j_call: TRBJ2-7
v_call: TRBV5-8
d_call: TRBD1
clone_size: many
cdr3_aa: CASSLGTGTGGYEQYF
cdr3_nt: TGTGCCAGCAGCTTGGGGACCGGGACAGGGGGCTACGAGCAGTACTTC

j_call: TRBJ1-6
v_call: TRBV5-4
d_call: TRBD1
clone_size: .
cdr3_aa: CASSAGTGGSPLHF
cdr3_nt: TGTGCCAGCAGCGCCGGGACAGGGGGTTCACCCCTCCACTTT

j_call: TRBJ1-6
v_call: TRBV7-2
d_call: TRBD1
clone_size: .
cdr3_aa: CASSPGTGVDYNSPLHF
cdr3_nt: TGTGCCAGCAGCCCCGGGACAGGGGTGGACTATAATTCACCCCTCCACTTT

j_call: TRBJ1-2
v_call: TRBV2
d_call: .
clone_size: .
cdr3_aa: CASRAQGMYSSDYGYTF
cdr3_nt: TGTGCCAGCAGGGCACAGGGTATGTATTCTTCCGACTATGGCTACACCTTC

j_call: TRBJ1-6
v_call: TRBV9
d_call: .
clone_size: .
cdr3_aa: CASSASGAWAPLHF
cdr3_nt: TGTGCCAGCAGCGCCTCAGGGGCCTGGGCACCCCTCCACTTT

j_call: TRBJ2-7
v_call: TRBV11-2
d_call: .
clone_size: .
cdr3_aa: CASSRRPSVSGVVLHEQYF
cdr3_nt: TGTGCCAGCAGTCGGAGGCCAAGCGTGAGTGGCGTAGTGTTGCACGAGCAGTACTTC

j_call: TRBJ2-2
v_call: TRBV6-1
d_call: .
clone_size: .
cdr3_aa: CASSEYASQGTGELFF
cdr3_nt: TGTGCCAGCAGTGAATACGCCTCCCAGGGCACCGGGGAGCTGTTTTTT

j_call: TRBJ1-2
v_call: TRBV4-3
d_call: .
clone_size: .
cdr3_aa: CASSQDGGSGYTF
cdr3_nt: TGCGCCAGCAGCCAAGACGGGGGTTCGGGCTACACCTTC

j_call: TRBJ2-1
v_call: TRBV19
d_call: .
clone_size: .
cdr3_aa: CASSARRGSYNEQFF
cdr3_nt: TGTGCCAGTAGTGCACGCCGGGGGTCCTACAATGAGCAGTTCTTC

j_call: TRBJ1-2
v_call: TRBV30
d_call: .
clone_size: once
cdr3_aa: CAWRPGRNGYTF
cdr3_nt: TGTGCCTGGAGGCCCGGGAGAAATGGCTACACCTTC

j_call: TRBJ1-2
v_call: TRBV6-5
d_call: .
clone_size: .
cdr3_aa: CASSYGPPGYYGYTF
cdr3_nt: TGTGCCAGCAGTTACGGGCCCCCTGGCTACTATGGCTACACCTTC

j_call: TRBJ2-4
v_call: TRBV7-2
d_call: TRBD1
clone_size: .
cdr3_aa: CASKTQGALAKNIQYF
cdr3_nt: TGTGCCAGCAAGACCCAGGGGGCCCTAGCCAAAAACATTCAGTACTTC

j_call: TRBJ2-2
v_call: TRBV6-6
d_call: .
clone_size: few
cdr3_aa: CASIRMSDTGELFF
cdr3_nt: TGTGCCAGCATTCGCATGTCGGACACCGGGGAGCTGTTTTTT

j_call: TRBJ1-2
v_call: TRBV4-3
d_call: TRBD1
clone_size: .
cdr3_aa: CASSLYPRDRGSYGYTF
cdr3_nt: TGCGCCAGCAGCCTCTACCCTCGAGACAGGGGGTCCTATGGCTACACCTTC

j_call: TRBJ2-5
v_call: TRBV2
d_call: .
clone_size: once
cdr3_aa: CACYTQGSQETQYF
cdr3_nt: TGTGCCTGCTACACACAGGGCTCTCAAGAGACCCAGTACTTC

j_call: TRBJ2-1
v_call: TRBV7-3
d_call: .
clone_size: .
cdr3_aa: CASSTGLKNEQFF
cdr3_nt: TGTGCCAGCAGCACTGGACTAAAAAATGAGCAGTTCTTC

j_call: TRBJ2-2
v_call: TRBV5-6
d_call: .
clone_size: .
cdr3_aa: CASSLGRGVRTGELFF
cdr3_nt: TGTGCCAGCAGCTTGGGGAGAGGCGTCCGGACCGGGGAGCTGTTTTTT

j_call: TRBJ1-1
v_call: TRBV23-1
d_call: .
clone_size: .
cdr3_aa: CASSQEGQGGTEAFF
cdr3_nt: TGCGCCAGCAGTCAAGAGGGCCAGGGAGGCACTGAAGCTTTCTTT

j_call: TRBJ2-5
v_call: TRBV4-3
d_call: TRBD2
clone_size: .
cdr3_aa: CASSRGLAGAIQETQYF
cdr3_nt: TGCGCCAGCAGCCGCGGACTAGCGGGGGCCATCCAAGAGACCCAGTACTTC

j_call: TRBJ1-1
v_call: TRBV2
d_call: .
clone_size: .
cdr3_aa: CASRGSGGGGEAFF
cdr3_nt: TGTGCCAGCAGGGGGTCGGGGGGCGGGGGAGAAGCTTTCTTT

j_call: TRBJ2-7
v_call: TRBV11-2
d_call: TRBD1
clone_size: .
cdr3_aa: CASRRTGEDEQYF
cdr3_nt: TGTGCCAGCAGGAGGACAGGGGAAGACGAGCAGTACTTC

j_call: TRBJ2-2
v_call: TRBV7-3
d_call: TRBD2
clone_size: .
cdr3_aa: CASSEGLAGVIGELFF
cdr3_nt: TGTGCCAGCAGCGAGGGACTAGCGGGGGTTATCGGGGAGCTGTTTTTT

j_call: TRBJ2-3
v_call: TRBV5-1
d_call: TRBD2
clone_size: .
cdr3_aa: CASSLRASGESTDTQYF
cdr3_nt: TGCGCCAGCAGCTTGCGGGCTAGCGGGGAAAGCACAGATACGCAGTATTTT

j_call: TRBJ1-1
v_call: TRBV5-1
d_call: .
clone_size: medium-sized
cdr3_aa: CASSSGGGPNTEAFF
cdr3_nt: TGCGCCAGCAGCTCGGGAGGGGGGCCGAACACTGAAGCTTTCTTT

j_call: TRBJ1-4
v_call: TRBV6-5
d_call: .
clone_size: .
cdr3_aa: CASTSGGLGEKLFF
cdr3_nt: TGTGCCAGCACCTCGGGGGGGCTTGGAGAAAAACTGTTTTTT

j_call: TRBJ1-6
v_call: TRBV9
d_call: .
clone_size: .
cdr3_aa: CASSVGGDGTPLHF
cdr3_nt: TGTGCCAGCAGCGTAGGGGGGGATGGGACACCCCTCCACTTT

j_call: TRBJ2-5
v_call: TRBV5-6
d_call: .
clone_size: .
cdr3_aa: CASRVGSTAQYF
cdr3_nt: TGTGCCAGCAGGGTGGGGAGCACGGCCCAGTACTTC

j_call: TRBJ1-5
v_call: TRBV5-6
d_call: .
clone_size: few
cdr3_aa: CASSSSQDQPQHF
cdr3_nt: TGTGCCAGCAGCTCTTCCCAGGATCAGCCCCAGCATTTT